This entry features one T cell receptor (beta chain) sequence. This specimen belongs to a study of blood T cell repertoires in COVID-19. Study-level background: Some COVID-19 samples were acute and others convalescent; all came from the United States, Italy and Spain.

CDR3 length: 16 amino acids. V dropped 1 base and J dropped 1 base, with 11 bases sitting between them. Germline CDR1 ENHRY, CDR2 SYGVKD. The table came from immunoSEQ multiplex PCR; TCRdb's copy has only in-frame clones and leaves some out. The sample yields 140,000 to 150,000 clones, 85% seen once. Across fewer than 25 US areas, participants ranged in age from 18 to 89 years. This clonotype originated in a woman in her thirties or forties who had recovered from COVID-19. The material sequenced was PBMCs or T cells enriched from blood (not recorded which). This chain connects TRBV10-3 to TRBJ2-4; no reliable D call. CDR3 loop: CAISEFDGLAKNIQYF. Here the CDR3 DNA reads TGTGCCATCAGTGAGTTTGATGGGCTCGCCAAAAACATTCAGTACTTC.